This T cell receptor beta chain derives from a study of blood T cell repertoires in COVID-19. Study context: Samples came from the United States, Italy and Spain, spanning acute and convalescent COVID-19. From T cells, B-cell-depleted T cells, or PBMCs came the material, which was cDNA or gDNA.

Per the original methods: Scientists estimated how many nucleated cells there were by amplifying reference gene primers. Libraries were prepared by immunoSEQ multiplex PCR; TCRdb keeps only in-frame clonotypes and omits some of them. V and J calls and clone size come straight from that table; D and trimming were deduced from the DNA. The sample holds 130,000 to 150,000 clones, roughly 84% seen once. The ends were cut back, 3 bases at V and 2 bases at J, with 16 bases in the middle. The CDR3 sequence is 16 residues long. Germline CDR1 LGHDT, CDR2 YNNKEL (reference sequence). The sequenced material came from peripheral blood. The source is a man in his 60s with active or convalescent COVID-19. This rearrangement joins TRBV3-1 (or the pseudogene TRBV3-2) to TRBJ1-2, with D perhaps TRBD1 (6 bases). CDR3 region: CASSHHGGGANYGYTF. In DNA, the CDR3 is TGTGCCAGCAGCCACCACGGGGGGGGCGCGAACTATGGCTACACCTTC.